The T cell receptor beta chain described here comes from a study of preoperative IRX-2 immunotherapy in early breast cancer (dated by TCRdb to the late 2010s). The treatment or condition label corresponds to: preoperative locoregional IRX-2 cytokine immunotherapy. The samples were obtained from a phase Ib study that tested preoperative, locoregional IRX-2 cytokine immunotherapy designed to prime immune responses. Donors were patients with early-stage breast cancer who received IRX-2 before surgery. Receptors were amplified or captured by the immunoSEQ multiplex PCR assay. In TCRdb, the immuneACCESS table is reduced to in-frame sequences with V and J assigned. These tables do not hold every clone; where another copy was compared, an unresolved V gene accounts for under half, and the others remain unexplained. A total of tens of thousands of clones appear in this sample, roughly four fifths of them only once. The top ten hold around 1.4% of the sample.

As to this clone: The antigen it recognizes is unknown. Base qualities are missing; no much larger clone stands one base away.

V gives up 4 bases and J gives up 0 bases, and the segment between their germline ends measures 10 bases. According to the germline V gene, CDR1 reads MDHEN and CDR2 reads SYDVKM. The CDR3 goes from the cysteine to the phenylalanine over 14 residues. Solely the CDR3 DNA is kept, with 42 bases framed from the first base. The chain uses TRBV28 and TRBJ2-7; there is no confident call for the D gene. This TCR was recovered from a human donor with breast cancer. Sequenced material: lymph node tissue, taken after IRX-2 immunotherapy. The CDR3 region: CASSSKETSYEQYF. The nucleotide sequence reads as follows: TGTGCCAGCAGTTCGAAGGAGACCTCCTACGAGCAGTACTTC. The reference TRBV28 and TRBJ2-7 proteins fill in what lies around the CDR3, so the full variable domain reads DVKVTQSSRYLVKRTGEKVFLECVQDMDHENMFWYRQDPGLGLRLIYFSYDVKMKEKGDIPEGYSVSREKKERFSLILESASTNQTSMYLCASSSKETSYEQYFGPGTRLTVT.